A selection of T cell receptor beta chains follows, all from one sample in a study of CD8 T cells in ankylosing spondylitis. TCRdb used MiXCR to reprocess the 5' RACE reads, holding one entry per CDR3 protein. The sample records around 150,000 distinct CDR3 sequences, 15% to 20% being singletons. The specimen sequenced was blood, either unsorted or a sorted T cell fraction (not recorded which). All receptors come from a male donor with ankylosing spondylitis or in good health (not recorded which). The CDR3 runs from the conserved cysteine through the conserved F or W. The D gene is left open where the match is weak. The size entry is marked missing in some rows and otherwise reads once, few, many or a size class.

d_call	clone_size	v_call	j_call	cdr3_nt	cdr3_aa
NA	NA	TRBV6-2/TRBV6-3	TRBJ1-2	TGTGCCAGCAGTTACACCGCGGGGGGCCACTATGGCTACACCTTC	CASSYTAGGHYGYTF
NA	NA	TRBV18	TRBJ2-7	TGTGCCAGCTCGGGGCTCCGAACTGGGGACGAGCAGTACTTC	CASSGLRTGDEQYF
TRBD1	many	TRBV27	TRBJ2-3	TGTGCCAGCAGTAAACAGGGGACGGCACAAAATACGCAGTATTTT	CASSKQGTAQNTQYF
TRBD1	NA	TRBV4-1	TRBJ2-7	TGCGCCAGCAGCCACACAGGGGAGAACGAGCAGTACTTC	CASSHTGENEQYF
NA	NA	TRBV28	TRBJ1-5	TGTGCCAGCAGTTCAAAGGGGGTTCAGCCCCAGCATTTT	CASSSKGVQPQHF
TRBD1	many	TRBV9	TRBJ1-3	TGTGCCAGTATGAAGGGGGCGCCGGGAAACACCATATATTTT	CASMKGAPGNTIYF
NA	few	TRBV12-5	TRBJ2-3	TGTGCTAGTGGTTTTCCGGGCACAGATACGCAGTATTTT	CASGFPGTDTQYF
NA	many	TRBV5-1	TRBJ2-7	TGCGCCAGCAGCTTTGGGGCCGGGACTTCTTCCTACGAGCAGTACTTC	CASSFGAGTSSYEQYF
NA	many	TRBV15	TRBJ2-3	TGTGCCACGCACCACGGGCTTAGCACAGATACGCAGTATTTT	CATHHGLSTDTQYF
NA	NA	TRBV30	TRBJ2-3	TGTGCCTGGAGTGGTTGGGGGGATGGCACAGATACGCAGTATTTT	CAWSGWGDGTDTQYF
NA	many	TRBV5-1	TRBJ1-4	TGCGCCAGCCAGGGCCCCAATGAAAAACTGTTTTTT	CASQGPNEKLFF
TRBD1	NA	TRBV5-1	TRBJ2-1	TGCGCCAGCAGCGGAGGGGACAGGGTCAGTCTTGGCAATGAGCAGTTCTTC	CASSGGDRVSLGNEQFF
NA	NA	TRBV5-1	TRBJ2-2	TGCGCCAGCAGCTTGGTTCCGGGTGTGAACACCGGGGAGCTGTTTTTT	CASSLVPGVNTGELFF
NA	many	TRBV14	TRBJ1-1	TGTGCCAGCAGCCAAGATCTTGAGGCGAGTGGAGCTTTCTTT	CASSQDLEASGAFF
NA	many	TRBV29-1	TRBJ2-7	TGCAGCGTTGAAGATCACCTATCCTACGAGCAGTACTTC	CSVEDHLSYEQYF
TRBD2	many	TRBV10-3	TRBJ2-3	TGTGCCATCAGTTTTCGTGCCAGCGGGAAGGCAGATACGCAGTATTTT	CAISFRASGKADTQYF
NA	NA	TRBV28	TRBJ1-5	TGTGCCAGCAGTTTATCTCAGTGGAGCAATCAGCCCCAGCATTTT	CASSLSQWSNQPQHF
TRBD2	NA	TRBV7-2	TRBJ2-3	TGTGCCAGCAGCTCCGGTAGCGGGAGGGTAGATACGCAGTATTTT	CASSSGSGRVDTQYF
NA	few	TRBV18	TRBJ2-3	TGTGCCAGCTCACCGGACCTTAGCACAGATACGCAGTATTTT	CASSPDLSTDTQYF
NA	NA	TRBV20-1	TRBJ2-3	TGCAGTGCTAGAGACCCCTCCCCAGATACGCAGTATTTT	CSARDPSPDTQYF
NA	NA	TRBV7-9	TRBJ1-1	TGTGCCAGCAGCCCACCGGGGGGGGCTGAAGCTTTCTTT	CASSPPGGAEAFF
TRBD1	few	TRBV12-3/TRBV12-4	TRBJ2-7	TGTGCCAGCAGTCCGGGACAGGTCTACGAGCAGTACTTC	CASSPGQVYEQYF
NA	few	TRBV20-1	TRBJ2-2	TGCAGTGCTAGAAGGGAACTACCCGCGAACACCGGGGAGCTGTTTTTT	CSARRELPANTGELFF
NA	many	TRBV28	TRBJ1-4	TGTGCCAGCAGTTTCCTACCAGGAGGTGAAAAACTGTTTTTT	CASSFLPGGEKLFF
NA	many	TRBV5-1	TRBJ1-3	TGCGCCAGCAGCTGGATGGACAGCATCTCTGGAAACACCATATATTTT	CASSWMDSISGNTIYF
NA	few	TRBV4-1	TRBJ1-1	TGCGCCAGCAGCCGAGTGGACAGAGAGGCCACTGAAGCTTTCTTT	CASSRVDREATEAFF
TRBD2	many	TRBV3-1	TRBJ2-7	TGTGCCAGCAGTCCTACGAGGACTAGCCACGAGCAGTACTTC	CASSPTRTSHEQYF
NA	many	TRBV12-3/TRBV12-4	TRBJ1-1	TGTGCCAGCAGCACCCCCGGGTCCGGGGGCACTGAAGCTTTCTTT	CASSTPGSGGTEAFF
NA	NA	TRBV18	TRBJ2-7	TGTGCCAGCTCACCACCTGGGACATACGAGCAGTACTTC	CASSPPGTYEQYF
TRBD1	NA	TRBV29-1	TRBJ2-5	TGCAGCGTTGGCGGGACAGGGCAAGAGACCCAGTACTTC	CSVGGTGQETQYF
TRBD1	NA	TRBV3-1	TRBJ1-6	TGTGCCAGCAGCCGAGGGACAGCCTCTAATTCACCCCTCCACTTT	CASSRGTASNSPLHF
TRBD1	many	TRBV10-3	TRBJ1-4	TGTGCCATCAGAGCGGGACAGACTAATGAAAAACTGTTTTTT	CAIRAGQTNEKLFF
TRBD1	many	TRBV5-1	TRBJ2-5	TGCGCCAGCAGCTTTGACAGGGTCCAAGAGACCCAGTACTTC	CASSFDRVQETQYF
TRBD1	many	TRBV20-1	TRBJ2-7	TGCAGTGCTAGTTCCGTTGGGGACAGGGGCTTTTACGAGCAGTACTTC	CSASSVGDRGFYEQYF
NA	many	TRBV12-3/TRBV12-4	TRBJ1-2	TGTGCCAGCAGTTTTGGAGGGGCAGTCTATGGCTACACCTTC	CASSFGGAVYGYTF
NA	NA	TRBV19	TRBJ2-6	TGTGCCAGTAGTCCGGACCTGTTTCCGGGGGCGAGCCCTGGGGCCAACGTCCTGACTTTC	CASSPDLFPGASPGANVLTF